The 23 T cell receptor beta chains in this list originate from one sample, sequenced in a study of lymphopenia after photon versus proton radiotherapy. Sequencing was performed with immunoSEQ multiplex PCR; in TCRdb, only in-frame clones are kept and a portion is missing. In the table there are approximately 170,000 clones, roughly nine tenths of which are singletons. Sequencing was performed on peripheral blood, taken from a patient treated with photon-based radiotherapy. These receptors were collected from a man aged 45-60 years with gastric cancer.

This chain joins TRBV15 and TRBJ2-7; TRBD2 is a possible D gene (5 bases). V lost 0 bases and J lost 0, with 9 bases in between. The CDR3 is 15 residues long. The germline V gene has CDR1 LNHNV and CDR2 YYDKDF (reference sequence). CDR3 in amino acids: CATSREAVSSYEQYF. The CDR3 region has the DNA TGTGCCACCAGCAGAGAAGCGGTGAGCTCCTACGAGCAGTACTTC.

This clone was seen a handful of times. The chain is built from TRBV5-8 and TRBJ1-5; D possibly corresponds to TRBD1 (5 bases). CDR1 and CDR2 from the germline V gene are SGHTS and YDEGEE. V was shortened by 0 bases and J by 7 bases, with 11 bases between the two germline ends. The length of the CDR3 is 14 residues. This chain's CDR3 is CASSLVMWGQPQHF. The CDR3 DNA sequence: TGTGCCAGCAGCTTGGTTATGTGGGGCCAGCCCCAGCATTTT.

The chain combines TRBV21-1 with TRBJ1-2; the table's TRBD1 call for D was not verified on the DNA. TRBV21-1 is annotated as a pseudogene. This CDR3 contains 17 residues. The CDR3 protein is CASSKVVTQGANYGYTF. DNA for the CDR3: TGTGCCAGCAGCAAAGTGGTCACGCAGGGGGCGAACTATGGCTACACCTTC.

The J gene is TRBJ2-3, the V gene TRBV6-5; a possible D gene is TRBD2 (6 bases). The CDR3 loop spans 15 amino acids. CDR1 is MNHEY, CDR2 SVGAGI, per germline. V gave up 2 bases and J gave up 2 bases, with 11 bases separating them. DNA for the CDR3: TGTGCCAGCAGTTACGTGGCGGGACCCACAGATACGCAGTATTTT. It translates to CASSYVAGPTDTQYF.

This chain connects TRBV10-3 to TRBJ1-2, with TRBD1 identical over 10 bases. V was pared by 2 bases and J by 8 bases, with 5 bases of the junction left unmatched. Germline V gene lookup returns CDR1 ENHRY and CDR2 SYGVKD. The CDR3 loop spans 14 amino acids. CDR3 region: CAISEGGQGKGYTF. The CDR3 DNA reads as TGTGCCATCAGTGAGGGGGGACAGGGGAAGGGCTACACCTTC.

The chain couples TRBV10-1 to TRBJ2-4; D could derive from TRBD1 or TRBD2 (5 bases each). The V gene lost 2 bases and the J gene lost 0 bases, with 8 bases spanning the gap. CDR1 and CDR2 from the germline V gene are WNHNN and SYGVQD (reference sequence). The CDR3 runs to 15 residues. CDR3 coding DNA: TGCGCCAGCAGTGAGGGGGACGGAGCCAAAAACATTCAGTACTTC. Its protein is CASSEGDGAKNIQYF.

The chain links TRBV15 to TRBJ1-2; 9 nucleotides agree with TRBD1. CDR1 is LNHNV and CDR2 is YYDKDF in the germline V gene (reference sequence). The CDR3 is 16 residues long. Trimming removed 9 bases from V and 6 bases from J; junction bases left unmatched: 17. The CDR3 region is CATHSGQGRGSDGYTF. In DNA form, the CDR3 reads TGTGCCACTCATTCGGGACAGGGCCGAGGAAGTGATGGCTACACCTTC.

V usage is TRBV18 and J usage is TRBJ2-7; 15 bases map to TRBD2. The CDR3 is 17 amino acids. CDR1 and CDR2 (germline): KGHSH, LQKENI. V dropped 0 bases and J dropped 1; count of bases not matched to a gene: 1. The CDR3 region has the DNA TGTGCCAGCTCACCACCGGGACTAGCGGGAGGTTCCTACGAGCAGTACTTC. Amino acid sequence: CASSPPGLAGGSYEQYF.

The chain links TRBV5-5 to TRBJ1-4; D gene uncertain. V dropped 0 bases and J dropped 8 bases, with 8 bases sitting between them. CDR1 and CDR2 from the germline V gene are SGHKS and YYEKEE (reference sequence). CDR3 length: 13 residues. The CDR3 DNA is TGTGCCAGCAGCTTGGATGGACGGGAAAAACTGTTTTTT. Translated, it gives CASSLDGREKLFF. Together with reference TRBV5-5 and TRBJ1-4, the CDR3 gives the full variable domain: DAGVTQSPTHLIKTRGQQVTLRCSPISGHKSVSWYQQVLGQGPQFIFQYYEKEERGRGNFPDRFSARQFPNYSSELNVNALLLGDSALYLCASSLDGREKLFFGSGTQLSVL.

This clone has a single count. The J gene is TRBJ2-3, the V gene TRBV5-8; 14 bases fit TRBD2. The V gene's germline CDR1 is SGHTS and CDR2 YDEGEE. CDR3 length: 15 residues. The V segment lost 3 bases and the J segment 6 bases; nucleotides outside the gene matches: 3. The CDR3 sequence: CASSSGTSGSDTQYF. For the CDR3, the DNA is TGTGCCAGCAGCTCCGGGACTAGCGGGAGTGATACGCAGTATTTT.

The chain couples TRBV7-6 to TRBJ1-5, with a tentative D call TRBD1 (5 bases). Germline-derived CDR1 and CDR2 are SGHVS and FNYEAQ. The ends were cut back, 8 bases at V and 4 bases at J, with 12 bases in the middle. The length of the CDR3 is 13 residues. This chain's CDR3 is CASGQGPNQPQHF. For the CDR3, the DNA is TGTGCCAGCGGGCAGGGACCGAATCAGCCCCAGCATTTT.

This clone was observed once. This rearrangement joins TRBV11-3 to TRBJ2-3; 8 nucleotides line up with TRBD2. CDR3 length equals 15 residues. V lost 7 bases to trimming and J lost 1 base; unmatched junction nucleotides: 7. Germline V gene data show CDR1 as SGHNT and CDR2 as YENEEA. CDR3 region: CASTISGSGTDTQYF. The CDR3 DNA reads TGTGCCAGCACCATCAGCGGGAGTGGCACAGATACGCAGTATTTT. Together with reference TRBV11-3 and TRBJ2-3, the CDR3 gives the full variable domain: EAGVVQSPRYKIIEKKQPVAFWCNPISGHNTLYWYLQNLGQGPELLIRYENEEAVDDSQLPKDRFSAERLKGVDSTLKIQPAELGDSAVYLCASTISGSGTDTQYFGPGTRLTVL.

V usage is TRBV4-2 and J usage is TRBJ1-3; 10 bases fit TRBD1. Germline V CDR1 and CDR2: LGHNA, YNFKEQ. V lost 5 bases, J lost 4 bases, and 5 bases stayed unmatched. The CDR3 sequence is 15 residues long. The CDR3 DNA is TGTGCCAGCAGCTTGGGACAGGGGAGGGGAAACACCATATATTTT. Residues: CASSLGQGRGNTIYF.

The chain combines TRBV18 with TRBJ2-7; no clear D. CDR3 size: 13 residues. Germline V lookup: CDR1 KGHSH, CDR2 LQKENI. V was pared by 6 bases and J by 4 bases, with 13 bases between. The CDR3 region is CASSTPWEYEQYF. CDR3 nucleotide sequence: TGTGCCAGCTCCACCCCCTGGGAATACGAGCAGTACTTC.

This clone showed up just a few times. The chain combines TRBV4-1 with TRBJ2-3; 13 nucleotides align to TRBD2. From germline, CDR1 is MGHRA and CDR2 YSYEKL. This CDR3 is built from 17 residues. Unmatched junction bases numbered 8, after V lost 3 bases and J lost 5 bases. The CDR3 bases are TGCGCCAGCAGCCATCCATCTCGACTAGCGGGAGGAGATACGCAGTATTTT. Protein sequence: CASSHPSRLAGGDTQYF.

The CDR3 bases are TGTGCCAGCAGTCCGGACATAAACTATGGCTACACCTTC. Amino acids: CASSPDINYGYTF. The chain recombines TRBV2 with TRBJ1-2; weak D call: TRBD1 (5 bases). The V and J ends lost 5 bases and 2 bases respectively, with 9 bases between them. CDR1 SNHLY and CDR2 FYNNEI come from the germline V gene. CDR3 length equals 13 residues.

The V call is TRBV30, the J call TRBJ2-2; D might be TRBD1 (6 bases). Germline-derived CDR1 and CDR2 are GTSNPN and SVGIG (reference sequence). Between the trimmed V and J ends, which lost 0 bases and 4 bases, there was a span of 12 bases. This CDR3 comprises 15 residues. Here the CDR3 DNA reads TGTGCCTGGAGTGTACTAAGAGGGGGCACCGGGGAGCTGTTTTTT. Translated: CAWSVLRGGTGELFF.

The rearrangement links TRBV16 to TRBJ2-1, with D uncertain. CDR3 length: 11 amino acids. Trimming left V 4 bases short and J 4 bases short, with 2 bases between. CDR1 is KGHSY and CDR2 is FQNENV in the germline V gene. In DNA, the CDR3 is TGTGCCAGCAGCCCGTACAATGAGCAGTTCTTC. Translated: CASSPYNEQFF.

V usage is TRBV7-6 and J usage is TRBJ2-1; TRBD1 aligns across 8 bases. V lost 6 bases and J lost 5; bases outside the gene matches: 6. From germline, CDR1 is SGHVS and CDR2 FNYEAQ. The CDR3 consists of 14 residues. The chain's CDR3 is CASSWTGYDNEQFF. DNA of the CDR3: TGTGCCAGCAGTTGGACAGGGTACGACAATGAGCAGTTCTTC.

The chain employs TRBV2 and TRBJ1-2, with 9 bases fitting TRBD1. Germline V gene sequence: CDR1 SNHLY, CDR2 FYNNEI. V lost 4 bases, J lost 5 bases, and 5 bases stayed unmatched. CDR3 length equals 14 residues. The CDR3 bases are TGTGCCAGCAGTGGGACAGGGGTTGGATATGGCTACACCTTC. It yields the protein CASSGTGVGYGYTF.

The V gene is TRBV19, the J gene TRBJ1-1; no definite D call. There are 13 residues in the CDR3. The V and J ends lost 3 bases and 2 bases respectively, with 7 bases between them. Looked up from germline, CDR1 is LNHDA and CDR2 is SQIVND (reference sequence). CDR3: CASSIDANTEAFF. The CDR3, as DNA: TGTGCCAGTAGTATTGACGCAAACACTGAAGCTTTCTTT.

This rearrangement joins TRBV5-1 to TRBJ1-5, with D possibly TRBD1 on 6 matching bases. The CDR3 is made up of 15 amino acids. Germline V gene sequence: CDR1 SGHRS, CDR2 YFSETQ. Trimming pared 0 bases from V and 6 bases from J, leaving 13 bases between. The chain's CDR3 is CASSLEGGPSQPQHF. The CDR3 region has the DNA TGCGCCAGCAGCTTGGAGGGGGGACCCAGTCAGCCCCAGCATTTT.

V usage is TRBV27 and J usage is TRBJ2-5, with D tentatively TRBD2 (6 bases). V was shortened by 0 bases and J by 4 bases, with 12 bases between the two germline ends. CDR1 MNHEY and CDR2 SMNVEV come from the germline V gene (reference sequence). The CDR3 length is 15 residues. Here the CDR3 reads CASSLSLAGRETQYF. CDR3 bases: TGTGCCAGCAGTTTATCTTTGGCGGGGCGAGAGACCCAGTACTTC.